This is a list of T cell receptor beta chains from one sample in a study of T-cell reconstitution after alpha-beta-depleted transplantation in children. One entry per CDR3 protein, called by TCRdb with MiXCR from the PCR reads. Of 200,000 to 250,000 distinct CDR3 sequences in the sample, about 9.5% are singletons; the top ten hold about 6.2%. The specimen was PBMCs from the stem cell graft donor, collected from the stem cell graft. These receptor sequences come from a human donor who donated a stem cell graft to a child with acute lymphoblastic leukemia. CDR3s include the opening cysteine and the closing phenylalanine or tryptophan. A D gene is named only where the DNA matches it firmly. A clone size is listed for some rows: how often the clone was seen (once, few, many), or a class if it is expanded.

d_gene: -
j_gene: TRBJ2-3
v_gene: TRBV7-9
abundance: -
CDR3aa: CASSLGREDTQYF
CDR3nt: TGTGCCAGCAGCTTAGGAAGGGAAGATACGCAGTATTTT

d_gene: TRBD1
j_gene: TRBJ2-3
v_gene: TRBV6-2/TRBV6-3
abundance: many
CDR3aa: CASRDRVSEVDTQYF
CDR3nt: TGTGCCAGCAGGGACAGGGTGTCTGAGGTGGATACGCAGTATTTT

d_gene: -
j_gene: TRBJ2-1
v_gene: TRBV7-7
abundance: few
CDR3aa: CASSVDWTDDNEQFF
CDR3nt: TGTGCCAGCAGCGTCGATTGGACAGATGACAATGAGCAGTTCTTC

d_gene: -
j_gene: TRBJ2-7
v_gene: TRBV5-1
abundance: few
CDR3aa: CASSPRLGFRDEQYF
CDR3nt: TGCGCCAGCAGCCCCCGCCTAGGTTTTCGGGACGAGCAGTACTTC

d_gene: -
j_gene: TRBJ2-2
v_gene: TRBV10-1
abundance: -
CDR3aa: CASSGRGIMNTGELFF
CDR3nt: TGCGCCAGCAGTGGGCGAGGGATAATGAACACCGGGGAGCTGTTTTTT

d_gene: -
j_gene: TRBJ2-2
v_gene: TRBV6-2/TRBV6-3
abundance: -
CDR3aa: CASKSGREGGVLFF
CDR3nt: TGTGCCAGCAAGAGCGGCAGGGAAGGCGGGGTGCTGTTTTTT

d_gene: -
j_gene: TRBJ1-3
v_gene: TRBV18
abundance: few
CDR3aa: CASSRWRSVDSYSGNTIYF
CDR3nt: TGTGCCAGCTCGCGATGGCGTTCCGTGGACAGCTACTCTGGAAACACCATATATTTT

d_gene: -
j_gene: TRBJ2-7
v_gene: TRBV12-3/TRBV12-4
abundance: many
CDR3aa: CASSLQGGGGDEQYF
CDR3nt: TGTGCCAGCAGCCTGCAGGGAGGGGGAGGAGACGAGCAGTACTTC

d_gene: TRBD1
j_gene: TRBJ1-5
v_gene: TRBV11-2
abundance: -
CDR3aa: CASRDRVHQPQHF
CDR3nt: TGTGCCAGCCGAGACAGGGTTCATCAGCCCCAGCATTTT

d_gene: -
j_gene: TRBJ2-1
v_gene: TRBV28
abundance: -
CDR3aa: CASTGAPTYNEQFF
CDR3nt: TGTGCCAGCACTGGGGCCCCAACCTACAATGAGCAGTTCTTC

d_gene: TRBD1
j_gene: TRBJ2-7
v_gene: TRBV4-1
abundance: many
CDR3aa: CASSQDVSGTVSYEQYF
CDR3nt: TGCGCCAGCAGCCAAGATGTATCGGGGACAGTCTCCTACGAGCAGTACTTC

d_gene: -
j_gene: TRBJ1-5
v_gene: TRBV11-2
abundance: many
CDR3aa: CASSLGHSSPQHF
CDR3nt: TGTGCCAGCAGCTTGGGACACTCATCGCCCCAGCATTTT

d_gene: -
j_gene: TRBJ1-5
v_gene: TRBV6-8
abundance: many
CDR3aa: CASPVGVEPQHF
CDR3nt: TGTGCCAGCCCAGTGGGGGTGGAGCCCCAGCATTTT

d_gene: TRBD2
j_gene: TRBJ2-7
v_gene: TRBV20-1
abundance: -
CDR3aa: CSARVGLAGQYF
CDR3nt: TGCAGTGCTAGAGTTGGACTAGCGGGGCAGTACTTC

d_gene: -
j_gene: TRBJ2-1
v_gene: TRBV6-2/TRBV6-3
abundance: -
CDR3aa: CASSYAKRQGRPYNEQFF
CDR3nt: TGTGCCAGCAGTTACGCAAAAAGGCAGGGTCGACCTTACAATGAGCAGTTCTTC

d_gene: -
j_gene: TRBJ2-7
v_gene: TRBV11-2
abundance: many
CDR3aa: CASSFGALQGARQYF
CDR3nt: TGTGCCAGCAGCTTTGGGGCTTTACAGGGCGCCAGGCAGTACTTC

d_gene: -
j_gene: TRBJ2-6
v_gene: TRBV12-3/TRBV12-4
abundance: -
CDR3aa: CASSFGYTASTGANVLTF
CDR3nt: TGTGCCAGCAGTTTTGGGTACACAGCCTCAACTGGGGCCAACGTCCTGACTTTC

d_gene: -
j_gene: TRBJ2-6
v_gene: TRBV20-1
abundance: -
CDR3aa: CSAKGGNSGANVLTF
CDR3nt: TGCAGTGCTAAGGGAGGAAACTCTGGGGCCAACGTCCTGACTTTC

d_gene: -
j_gene: TRBJ1-2
v_gene: TRBV4-1
abundance: few
CDR3aa: CASSHPRAPSGGYTF
CDR3nt: TGCGCCAGCAGCCATCCTCGGGCTCCCTCGGGCGGCTACACCTTC

d_gene: TRBD1
j_gene: TRBJ2-5
v_gene: TRBV7-9
abundance: many
CDR3aa: CASSQPGGETQYF
CDR3nt: TGTGCCAGCAGCCAACCAGGGGGAGAGACCCAGTACTTC

d_gene: -
j_gene: TRBJ2-7
v_gene: TRBV27
abundance: many
CDR3aa: CATRQDSSYEQYF
CDR3nt: TGTGCCACCCGACAGGACAGTTCCTACGAGCAGTACTTC

d_gene: TRBD1
j_gene: TRBJ1-4
v_gene: TRBV7-2
abundance: many
CDR3aa: CASSFDRATNEKLFF
CDR3nt: TGTGCCAGCAGCTTCGACAGGGCAACTAATGAAAAACTGTTTTTT

d_gene: -
j_gene: TRBJ2-5
v_gene: TRBV11-2
abundance: -
CDR3aa: CASSLGQGLRGETQYF
CDR3nt: TGTGCCAGCAGCTTAGGGCAGGGGCTTAGGGGGGAGACCCAGTACTTC

d_gene: -
j_gene: TRBJ2-5
v_gene: TRBV6-5
abundance: many
CDR3aa: CASGQFGAQYF
CDR3nt: TGTGCCAGCGGCCAGTTTGGGGCCCAGTACTTC

d_gene: TRBD2
j_gene: TRBJ2-5
v_gene: TRBV20-1
abundance: -
CDR3aa: CSAPAPPMSSGGKETQYF
CDR3nt: TGCAGTGCTCCCGCCCCCCCCATGTCCAGCGGGGGTAAGGAGACCCAGTACTTC

d_gene: -
j_gene: TRBJ2-2
v_gene: TRBV3-1
abundance: -
CDR3aa: CASSQSPRDTGELFF
CDR3nt: TGTGCCAGCAGCCAATCCCCCAGGGACACCGGGGAGCTGTTTTTT

d_gene: -
j_gene: TRBJ2-2
v_gene: TRBV2
abundance: few
CDR3aa: CASTGQGTGELFF
CDR3nt: TGTGCCAGCACGGGGCAGGGCACCGGGGAGCTGTTTTTT

d_gene: TRBD1
j_gene: TRBJ1-5
v_gene: TRBV20-1
abundance: -
CDR3aa: CSARTGAWGNQPQHF
CDR3nt: TGCAGTGCTAGGACAGGGGCTTGGGGCAATCAGCCCCAGCATTTT

d_gene: -
j_gene: TRBJ1-1
v_gene: TRBV19
abundance: many
CDR3aa: CASRAQDLTNTEAFF
CDR3nt: TGTGCCAGTAGGGCACAGGACCTCACGAACACTGAAGCTTTCTTT

d_gene: -
j_gene: TRBJ2-1
v_gene: TRBV11-1
abundance: -
CDR3aa: CASSSREKGPITYNEQFF
CDR3nt: TGTGCCAGCAGCTCAAGGGAAAAGGGACCTATCACCTACAATGAGCAGTTCTTC

d_gene: -
j_gene: TRBJ2-2
v_gene: TRBV5-6
abundance: many
CDR3aa: CASSYRLSMNTGELFF
CDR3nt: TGTGCCAGCAGCTACAGGCTAAGCATGAACACCGGGGAGCTGTTTTTT

d_gene: -
j_gene: TRBJ2-7
v_gene: TRBV2
abundance: many
CDR3aa: CASMPRESSYEQYF
CDR3nt: TGTGCCAGCATGCCCAGGGAAAGCTCCTACGAGCAGTACTTC

d_gene: -
j_gene: TRBJ2-7
v_gene: TRBV5-1
abundance: -
CDR3aa: CASSRDGQAQTYEQYF
CDR3nt: TGCGCCAGCAGCAGGGACGGGCAGGCTCAAACCTACGAGCAGTACTTC

d_gene: -
j_gene: TRBJ2-1
v_gene: TRBV20-1
abundance: many
CDR3aa: CSASTGQKGFYNEQFF
CDR3nt: TGCAGTGCTAGTACAGGACAGAAGGGTTTCTACAATGAGCAGTTCTTC

d_gene: -
j_gene: TRBJ1-6
v_gene: TRBV27
abundance: many
CDR3aa: CASSRGAYSPLHF
CDR3nt: TGTGCCAGCAGTAGAGGGGCCTATTCACCCCTCCACTTT

d_gene: -
j_gene: TRBJ2-3
v_gene: TRBV7-8
abundance: few
CDR3aa: CASSLDSGGTDTQYF
CDR3nt: TGTGCCAGCAGCCTGGACAGCGGGGGCACAGATACGCAGTATTTT

d_gene: -
j_gene: TRBJ2-3
v_gene: TRBV20-1
abundance: many
CDR3aa: CSANSGTPGPDTQYF
CDR3nt: TGCAGTGCTAATTCCGGGACACCCGGGCCAGATACGCAGTATTTT

d_gene: TRBD1
j_gene: TRBJ2-1
v_gene: TRBV12-3/TRBV12-4
abundance: few
CDR3aa: CASSWGTGQNEQFF
CDR3nt: TGTGCCAGCAGCTGGGGGACAGGGCAAAATGAGCAGTTCTTC

d_gene: -
j_gene: TRBJ1-5
v_gene: TRBV12-3/TRBV12-4
abundance: many
CDR3aa: CASSLSGGSNQPQHF
CDR3nt: TGTGCCAGCAGTTTATCGGGGGGAAGCAATCAGCCCCAGCATTTT

d_gene: TRBD2
j_gene: TRBJ2-3
v_gene: TRBV12-3/TRBV12-4
abundance: few
CDR3aa: CASSPSGGAVDTQYF
CDR3nt: TGTGCCAGCAGCCCAAGCGGGGGGGCGGTAGATACGCAGTATTTT

d_gene: -
j_gene: TRBJ1-2
v_gene: TRBV5-1
abundance: -
CDR3aa: CASKWADFPNYGYTF
CDR3nt: TGCGCCAGCAAGTGGGCAGACTTCCCGAACTATGGCTACACCTTC

d_gene: -
j_gene: TRBJ1-6
v_gene: TRBV20-1
abundance: few
CDR3aa: CSAKPPLGDNSPLHF
CDR3nt: TGCAGTGCTAAGCCCCCTTTAGGTGATAATTCACCCCTCCACTTT

d_gene: -
j_gene: TRBJ1-5
v_gene: TRBV20-1
abundance: few
CDR3aa: CSARAGRGGNQPQHF
CDR3nt: TGCAGTGCTAGGGCAGGGAGAGGGGGCAATCAGCCCCAGCATTTT

d_gene: -
j_gene: TRBJ1-4
v_gene: TRBV5-4
abundance: -
CDR3aa: CASSLEGGNEKLFF
CDR3nt: TGTGCCAGCAGCTTGGAGGGGGGGAATGAAAAACTGTTTTTT

d_gene: -
j_gene: TRBJ1-1
v_gene: TRBV10-3
abundance: -
CDR3aa: CAISPHLNTEAFF
CDR3nt: TGTGCCATCAGTCCCCATTTGAACACTGAAGCTTTCTTT

d_gene: TRBD1
j_gene: TRBJ2-1
v_gene: TRBV5-6
abundance: -
CDR3aa: CASSVLGQGQYNEQFF
CDR3nt: TGTGCCAGCAGCGTCCTAGGACAGGGGCAATACAATGAGCAGTTCTTC

d_gene: -
j_gene: TRBJ2-3
v_gene: TRBV6-6
abundance: many
CDR3aa: CASRDLYTDTQYF
CDR3nt: TGTGCCAGCAGGGACTTGTACACAGATACGCAGTATTTT

d_gene: -
j_gene: TRBJ1-2
v_gene: TRBV10-2
abundance: -
CDR3aa: CASSDKGNGYTF
CDR3nt: TGCGCCAGCAGTGATAAGGGCAATGGCTACACCTTC

d_gene: -
j_gene: TRBJ1-1
v_gene: TRBV3-1
abundance: few
CDR3aa: CASSQGAVVGTEAFF
CDR3nt: TGTGCCAGCAGCCAAGGGGCGGTGGTTGGCACTGAAGCTTTCTTT

d_gene: TRBD1
j_gene: TRBJ1-2
v_gene: TRBV5-1
abundance: many
CDR3aa: CASSPGQGNYGYTF
CDR3nt: TGCGCCAGCAGCCCGGGACAGGGAAACTATGGCTACACCTTC

d_gene: -
j_gene: TRBJ2-5
v_gene: TRBV20-1
abundance: -
CDR3aa: CSARDSLAHGETQYF
CDR3nt: TGCAGTGCTAGAGATTCACTAGCCCACGGGGAGACCCAGTACTTC

d_gene: -
j_gene: TRBJ1-1
v_gene: TRBV29-1
abundance: many
CDR3aa: CSVPGGHTEAFF
CDR3nt: TGCAGCGTTCCGGGAGGGCACACTGAAGCTTTCTTT

d_gene: -
j_gene: TRBJ2-1
v_gene: TRBV7-7
abundance: many
CDR3aa: CASSSLDLDYNEQFF
CDR3nt: TGTGCCAGCAGCTCCCTTGACCTTGACTACAATGAGCAGTTCTTC

d_gene: -
j_gene: TRBJ2-1
v_gene: TRBV19
abundance: few
CDR3aa: CASSIDVNQEQFF
CDR3nt: TGTGCCAGTAGTATAGATGTAAACCAGGAGCAGTTCTTC

d_gene: -
j_gene: TRBJ1-6
v_gene: TRBV14
abundance: -
CDR3aa: CASSHRLNSPLHF
CDR3nt: TGTGCCAGCAGCCATCGACTGAATTCACCCCTCCACTTT

d_gene: -
j_gene: TRBJ2-3
v_gene: TRBV15
abundance: many
CDR3aa: CATSGDGGPTDTQYF
CDR3nt: TGTGCCACCAGCGGGGATGGGGGTCCCACAGATACGCAGTATTTT

d_gene: -
j_gene: TRBJ1-3
v_gene: TRBV12-3/TRBV12-4
abundance: -
CDR3aa: CASSGWEGQLAGNTIYF
CDR3nt: TGTGCCAGCAGTGGCTGGGAAGGCCAGTTGGCTGGAAACACCATATATTTT

d_gene: -
j_gene: TRBJ2-1
v_gene: TRBV7-8
abundance: few
CDR3aa: CASNLRGRNNEQFF
CDR3nt: TGTGCCAGCAACCTTCGAGGAAGAAACAATGAGCAGTTCTTC